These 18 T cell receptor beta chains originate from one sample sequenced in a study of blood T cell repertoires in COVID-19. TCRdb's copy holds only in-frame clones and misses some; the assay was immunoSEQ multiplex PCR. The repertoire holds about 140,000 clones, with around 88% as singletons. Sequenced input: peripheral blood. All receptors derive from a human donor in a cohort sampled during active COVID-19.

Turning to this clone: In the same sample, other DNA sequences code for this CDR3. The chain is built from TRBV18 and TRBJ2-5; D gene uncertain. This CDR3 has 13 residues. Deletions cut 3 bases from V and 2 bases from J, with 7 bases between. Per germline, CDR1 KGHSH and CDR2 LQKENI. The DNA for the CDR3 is TGTGCCAGCTCACCTGGCAATCAAGAGACCCAGTACTTC. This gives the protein CASSPGNQETQYF.

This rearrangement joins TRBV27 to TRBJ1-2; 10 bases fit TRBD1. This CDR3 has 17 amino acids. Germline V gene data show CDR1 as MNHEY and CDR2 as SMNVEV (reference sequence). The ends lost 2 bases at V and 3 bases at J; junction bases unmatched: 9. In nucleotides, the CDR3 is TGTGCCAGCAGTTTAACCCCCCCCGGGACAGGGGACTATGGCTACACCTTC. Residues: CASSLTPPGTGDYGYTF.

In nucleotides, the CDR3 is TGTGCCATCACAGGGGCCCCGAACACTGAAGCTTTCTTT. Its translation: CAITGAPNTEAFF. V is TRBV10-3 and J is TRBJ1-1; D may be TRBD1 (6 bases). The CDR3 contains 13 residues. V was shortened by 7 bases and J by 1 base, with 10 bases between the two germline ends. Germline assignment: CDR1 ENHRY and CDR2 SYGVKD.

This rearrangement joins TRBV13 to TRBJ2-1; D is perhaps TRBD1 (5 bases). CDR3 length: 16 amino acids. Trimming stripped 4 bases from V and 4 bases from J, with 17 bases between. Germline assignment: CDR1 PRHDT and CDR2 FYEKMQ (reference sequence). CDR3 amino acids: CASSSSVGDIYNEQFF. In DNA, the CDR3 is TGTGCCAGCAGCTCCTCTGTAGGGGATATTTACAATGAGCAGTTCTTC. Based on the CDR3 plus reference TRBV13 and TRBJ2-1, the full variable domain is AAGVIQSPRHLIKEKRETATLKCYPIPRHDTVYWYQQGPGQDPQFLISFYEKMQSDKGSIPDRFSAQQFSDYHSELNMSSLELGDSALYFCASSSSVGDIYNEQFFGPGTRLTVL.

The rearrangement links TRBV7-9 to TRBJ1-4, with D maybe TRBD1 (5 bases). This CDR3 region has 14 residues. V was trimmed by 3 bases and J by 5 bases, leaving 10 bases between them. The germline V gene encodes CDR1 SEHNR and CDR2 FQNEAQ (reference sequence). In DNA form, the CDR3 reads TGTGCCAGCAGCTTCGGGGGAGGGAATGAAAAACTGTTTTTT. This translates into CASSFGGGNEKLFF.

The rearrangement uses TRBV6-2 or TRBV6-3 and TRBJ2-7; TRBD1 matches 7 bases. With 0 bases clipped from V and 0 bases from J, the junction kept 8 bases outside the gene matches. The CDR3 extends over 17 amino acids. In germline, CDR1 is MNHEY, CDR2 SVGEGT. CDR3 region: CASSYSLRQGPSYEQYF. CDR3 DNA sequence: TGTGCCAGCAGTTACTCACTCCGACAGGGCCCCTCCTACGAGCAGTACTTC.

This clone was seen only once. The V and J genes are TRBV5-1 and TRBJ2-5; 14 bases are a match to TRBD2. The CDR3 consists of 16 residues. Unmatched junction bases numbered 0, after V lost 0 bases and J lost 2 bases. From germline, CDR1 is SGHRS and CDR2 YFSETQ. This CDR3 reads CASSLGLAGGQETQYF. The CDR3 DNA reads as TGCGCCAGCAGCTTGGGACTAGCGGGGGGGCAAGAGACCCAGTACTTC.

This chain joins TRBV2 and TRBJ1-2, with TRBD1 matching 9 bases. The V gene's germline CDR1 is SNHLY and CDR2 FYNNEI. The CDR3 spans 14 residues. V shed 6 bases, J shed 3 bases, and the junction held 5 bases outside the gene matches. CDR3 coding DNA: TGTGCCAGCAGACACACAGGGGGCGACTATGGCTACACCTTC. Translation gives CASRHTGGDYGYTF.

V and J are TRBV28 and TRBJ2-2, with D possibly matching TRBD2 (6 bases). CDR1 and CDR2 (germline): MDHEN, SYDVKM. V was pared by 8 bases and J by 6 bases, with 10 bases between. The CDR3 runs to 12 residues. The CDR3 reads CASAGFAGELFF. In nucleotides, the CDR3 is TGTGCCAGCGCGGGGTTTGCCGGGGAGCTGTTTTTT. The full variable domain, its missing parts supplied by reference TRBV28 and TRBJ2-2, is DVKVTQSSRYLVKRTGEKVFLECVQDMDHENMFWYRQDPGLGLRLIYFSYDVKMKEKGDIPEGYSVSREKKERFSLILESASTNQTSMYLCASAGFAGELFFGEGSRLTVL.

The DNA for the CDR3 is TGTGCCAGCAGCTCCGGGACTAGCGGGGGATTGACCCAGTACTTC. The encoded protein is CASSSGTSGGLTQYF. The chain couples TRBV7-6 to TRBJ2-5; 14 bases match TRBD2. V lost 4 bases and J lost 7; bases outside the gene matches: 5. CDR1 is SGHVS and CDR2 is FNYEAQ in the germline V gene. The CDR3 consists of 15 residues.

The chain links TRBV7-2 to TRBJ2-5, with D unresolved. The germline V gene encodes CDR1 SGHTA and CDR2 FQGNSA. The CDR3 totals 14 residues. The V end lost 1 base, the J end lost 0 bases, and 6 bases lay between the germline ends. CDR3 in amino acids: CASSLGPNQETQYF. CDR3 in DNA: TGTGCCAGCAGCTTAGGGCCGAACCAAGAGACCCAGTACTTC.

The CDR3 sequence: CASSLADRGPEKLFF. CDR3 nucleotides: TGCGCCAGCAGCTTGGCGGACAGGGGGCCCGAAAAACTGTTTTTT. The genes are TRBV5-1 and TRBJ1-4, with 11 bases matching TRBD1. The V and J ends lost 0 bases and 8 bases, in that order; junction bases with no gene match: 3. In germline, CDR1 is SGHRS, CDR2 YFSETQ. The CDR3 is 15 amino acids. Full variable domain (remainder filled in from reference TRBV5-1 and TRBJ1-4): KAGVTQTPRYLIKTRGQQVTLSCSPISGHRSVSWYQQTPGQGLQFLFEYFSETQRNKGNFPGRFSGRQFSNSRSEMNVSTLELGDSALYLCASSLADRGPEKLFFGSGTQLSVL.

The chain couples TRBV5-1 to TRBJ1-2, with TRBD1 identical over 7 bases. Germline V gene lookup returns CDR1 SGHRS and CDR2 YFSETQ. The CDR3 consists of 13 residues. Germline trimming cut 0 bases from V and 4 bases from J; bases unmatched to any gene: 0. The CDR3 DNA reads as TGCGCCAGCAGCTTGGACAGGGGCTATGGCTACACCTTC. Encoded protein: CASSLDRGYGYTF.

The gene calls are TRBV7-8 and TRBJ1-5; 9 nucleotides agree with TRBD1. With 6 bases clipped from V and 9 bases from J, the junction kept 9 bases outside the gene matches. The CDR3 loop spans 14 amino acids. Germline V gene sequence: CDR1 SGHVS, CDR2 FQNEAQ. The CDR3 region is CASSPTGGPWPQHF. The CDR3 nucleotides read TGTGCCAGCAGTCCCACAGGGGGCCCGTGGCCCCAGCATTTT. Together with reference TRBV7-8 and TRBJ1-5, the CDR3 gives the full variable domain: GAGVSQSPRYKVAKRGQDVALRCDPISGHVSLFWYQQALGQGPEFLTYFQNEAQLDKSGLPSDRFFAERPEGSVSTLKIQRTQQEDSAVYLCASSPTGGPWPQHFGDGTRLSIL.

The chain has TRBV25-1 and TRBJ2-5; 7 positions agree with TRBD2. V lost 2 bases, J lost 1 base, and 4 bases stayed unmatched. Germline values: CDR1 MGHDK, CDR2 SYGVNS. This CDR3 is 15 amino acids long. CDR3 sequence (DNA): TGTGCCAGCAGTGAAACGGGGGGACCCCAAGAGACCCAGTACTTC. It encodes CASSETGGPQETQYF.

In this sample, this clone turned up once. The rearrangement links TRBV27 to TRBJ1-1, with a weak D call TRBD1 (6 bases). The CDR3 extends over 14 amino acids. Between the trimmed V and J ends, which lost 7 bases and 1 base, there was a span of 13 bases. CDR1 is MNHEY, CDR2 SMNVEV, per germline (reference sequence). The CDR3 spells CASTLTGSNTEAFF. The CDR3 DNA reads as TGTGCCAGCACCCTTACAGGGTCGAACACTGAAGCTTTCTTT.

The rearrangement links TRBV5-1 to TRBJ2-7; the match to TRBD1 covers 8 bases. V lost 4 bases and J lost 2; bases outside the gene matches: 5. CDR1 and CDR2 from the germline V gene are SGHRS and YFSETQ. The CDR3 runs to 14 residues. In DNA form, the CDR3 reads TGCGCCAGCAGCCTGGGACAGGCCACCTACGAGCAGTACTTC. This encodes CASSLGQATYEQYF.

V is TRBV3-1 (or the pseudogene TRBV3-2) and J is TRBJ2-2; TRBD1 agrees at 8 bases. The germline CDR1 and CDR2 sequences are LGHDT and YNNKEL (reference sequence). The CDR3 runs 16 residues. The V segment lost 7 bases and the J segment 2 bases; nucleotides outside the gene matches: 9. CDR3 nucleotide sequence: TGTGCCAGCACCCACCCGACAGGGGCTAACACCGGGGAGCTGTTTTTT. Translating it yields CASTHPTGANTGELFF.